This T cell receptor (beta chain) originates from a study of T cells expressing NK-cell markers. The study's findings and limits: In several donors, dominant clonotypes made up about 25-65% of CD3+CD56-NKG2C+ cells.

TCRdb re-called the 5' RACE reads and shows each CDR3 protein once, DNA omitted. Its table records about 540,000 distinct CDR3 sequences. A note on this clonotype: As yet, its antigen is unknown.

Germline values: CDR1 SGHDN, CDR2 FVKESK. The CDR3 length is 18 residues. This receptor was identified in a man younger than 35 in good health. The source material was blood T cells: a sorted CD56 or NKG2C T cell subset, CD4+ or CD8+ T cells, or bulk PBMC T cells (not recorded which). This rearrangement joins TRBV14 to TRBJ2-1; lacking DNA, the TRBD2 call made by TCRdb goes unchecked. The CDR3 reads CASSQVGGPAGVLNEQFF.